Described below is a single TCR beta chain sequence and its context. What antigen it recognizes has not been identified. The record has no base qualities; no much larger clone is one base away. V and J lose 2 bases and 1 base, and a span of 8 bases separates them. There are 15 amino acids in the CDR3, from cysteine to phenylalanine inclusive. Just CDR3 DNA is preserved here, 45 bases in frame from base 1. According to the germline V gene, CDR1 reads SGHTA and CDR2 reads FQGNSA. This sample stems from a study of shared clonotypes between healthy human individuals (dated by TCRdb to between 2020 and 2021). Some background on the complete study: The cohort included three men and a couple of women between 18 and 49 years of age. For each donor, three plates each were used for CD4 naive and CD4 memory, two plates were used for CD8 naive, and one plate was used for CD8 memory. The study deeply sequenced blood TCR repertoires of several healthy adults to estimate repertoire size and the extent of clonotype sharing between individuals. Libraries were prepared and TCR repertoires were sequenced by different laboratories using diverse techniques, in order to increase sequencing depth and limit assay-specific biases. Each donor's leukapheresis produced roughly between roughly 0.85 and 10 billion PBMCs. The paper's findings and limits, for the study overall: When several donors were compared, the shared fraction of clonotypes was roughly 4.8% for naive CD4, 3.5% to 4% for naive CD8, more than 2% for memory CD4, and 0.35% to 0.4% for memory CD8. Clonotypes shared by all four sorted-subset donors showed higher generation probabilities than non-shared clonotypes. Sampling was restricted to blood, and TCR repertoires in tissues likely differ from the TCR repertoires found in blood. Even with the large sequencing depth, rarefaction of the sorted-subset datasets indicated that sequencing was incomplete. The small number of donors limited the genetic and exposure-history diversity represented. Based on pairwise subsampling, the degree of clonotype sharing among donors was expected to be affected by sequencing depth. Estimated clonotype richness was generally larger for naive than for memory subsets.

Using the deep immunoSEQ assay, multiplex PCR amplified TCR CDR3 regions from genomic DNA. Extracted genomic DNA from each cell subset was distributed evenly across all wells of several immunoSEQ 96-well plates, and each plate was treated as a replicate. Each replicate PCR for sorted subsets received approximately 220 ng genomic DNA, equal to tens of thousands of T cell genomes. Purified libraries were quantified with a Qubit 3.0 fluorometer, sized on a Bioanalyzer 2100, and re-quantified with the KAPA Library Quantification kit. Every immunoSEQ 96-well plate was sequenced on a dedicated single-read 150-cycle Illumina NextSeq 550 flow cell. The study's processing was this. The immunoSEQ output contained only junctional sequences without quality scores, so filtering could not match that applied to full-length reads. Sequences were annotated with PyIR, a Python wrapper for IgBLAST v1.9, and V/J genes and CDR3 were assigned using IMGT germline references. Reads with weak V/J assignments (E-value above 1e-6), missing CDR3, stop codons, out-of-frame junctions, or ambiguous translated residues were removed. V3J clonotypes were defined as sequences sharing an identical inferred V gene, J gene, and CDR3 amino acid sequence. Percentage overlap between repertoires was calculated by dividing the number of shared unique clonotypes by the size of the smaller repertoire. Three approaches were used to assess repertoire richness: RTK rarefaction, the Chao1 estimator, and Recon v2.1 estimates of unobserved clonotypes. For all TCRbeta clonotypes obtained by the gDNA method from a few donors, generation probabilities were computed with OLGA. TCRdb stores this immuneACCESS table with in-frame sequences only. Part of the clones is absent; in the studies checked, under half of the shortfall reflects unresolved V genes, and no reason is known for the rest. V and J calls and clone size are as listed in that table; D and trimming were resolved from the DNA. The sample table records more than 1,200,000 clones; about 98.5% of these occur just once. 0.36% of the sample is taken by the ten largest.

Healthy HIV-negative adults with no recently reported acute infections or vaccinations were included as donors. Every donor was a Caucasian adult residing in Nashville, Tennessee, USA. CD4+ T cells were enriched by magnetic negative selection, after which naive cells were positively selected on CD45RA and the negative fraction was taken as the memory subset. Blood was collected by leukapheresis, and PBMCs were isolated by Ficoll-Histopaque density gradient centrifugation and then cryopreserved in liquid nitrogen vapor phase. Analytical flow cytometry was used to check the purity and quantity of each magnetically sorted T cell population. Each sorted fraction had its genomic DNA isolated and then quantified by UV absorbance on a Nanodrop 2000c.

The chain is made from TRBV7-2 and TRBJ2-2; the D segment cannot be called with confidence. The source is a man aged 25 to 40 in good health. Sequenced sample: naive CD4+ T cells sorted from blood. The sample's cell subset or site label, in plain terms: CD45RA+ positively selected. Read as DNA, the sequence is TGTGCCAGCAGCTTATACCTCCTGAACACCGGGGAGCTGTTTTTT. Its amino acids are CASSLYLLNTGELFF.